These 27 T cell receptor beta chains came from one sample sequenced in a study of blood T cell repertoires in COVID-19 (dated by TCRdb to the early 2020s). The library was prepared using the immunoSEQ multiplex PCR assay. Imported from immuneACCESS, the table was reduced by TCRdb to in-frame sequences with V and J called. These copies leave out some clones; in studies compared against another copy, an unresolved V gene accounts for under half, and the cause of the remainder is not known. This sample comprises approximately 250,000 clones, approximately 86% of them detected only once. Together, the top ten hold about 10% of the sample. The source material was peripheral blood. These receptors were collected from a middle-aged man with active or convalescent COVID-19.

The chain carries TRBV4-1 and TRBJ1-1; the D is unclear. The V gene's germline CDR1 is MGHRA and CDR2 YSYEKL. Trimming took 4 bases from V and 6 from J, leaving 12 bases between them. This CDR3 contains 13 residues. This CDR3 is CASSPARGAEAFF. CDR3 nucleotide sequence: TGCGCCAGCAGCCCCGCCCGAGGCGCTGAAGCTTTCTTT.

V and J are TRBV5-8 and TRBJ1-4, with a tentative D call TRBD1 (5 bases). Deletions cut 0 bases from V and 4 bases from J, with 13 bases between. Germline V gene lookup returns CDR1 SGHTS and CDR2 YDEGEE. CDR3 size: 16 residues. CDR3 DNA: TGTGCCAGCAGCTTGGGTATAGACAGCTATAATGAAAAACTGTTTTTT. Amino acid sequence: CASSLGIDSYNEKLFF.

The chain uses TRBV29-1 and TRBJ2-5; D is possibly TRBD2 (7 bases). Germline assignment: CDR1 SQVTM and CDR2 ANQGSEA. CDR3 size: 17 residues. V was cut by 1 base and J by 5 bases, with 23 bases left in between. CDR3 residues: CSVEGGGDGSSWETQYF. In DNA, the CDR3 is TGCAGCGTTGAAGGAGGGGGGGACGGTTCGTCGTGGGAGACCCAGTACTTC.

This clone was detected a few times. The genes are TRBV12-3 or TRBV12-4 and TRBJ2-1; a weak D match, TRBD2 (6 bases). V was pared by 6 bases and J by 9 bases, with 9 bases between. CDR3 size: 11 residues. CDR3 residues: CASRLALEQFF. CDR3 nucleotide sequence: TGTGCCAGCAGGCTAGCGCTTGAGCAGTTCTTC.

There are a few counts of this clone. V is TRBV19 and J is TRBJ1-2, with D tentatively TRBD1 (5 bases). This CDR3 is built from 15 residues. V shed 5 bases and J shed 4 bases, with 17 bases lying between them. The germline V gene has CDR1 LNHDA and CDR2 SQIVND (reference sequence). CDR3 in DNA: TGTGCCAGTAGTCCTCCCGGTGGGGCCCCCTATGGCTACACCTTC. Translation: CASSPPGGAPYGYTF.

CDR3 nucleotide sequence: TGTGCCATCCGGGATAGTTTTCCAGATACGCAGTATTTT. This encodes CAIRDSFPDTQYF. J is TRBJ2-3 and V is TRBV10-3, with D perhaps matching TRBD2 (5 bases). This CDR3 is built from 13 residues. Germline V gene data show CDR1 as ENHRY and CDR2 as SYGVKD. V lost 8 bases and J lost 4, with 13 bases in between.

The chain uses TRBV4-2 and TRBJ2-2; no definite D call. Germline V gives CDR1 LGHNA, CDR2 YNFKEQ. The CDR3 extends over 14 amino acids. V gave up 4 bases and J gave up 1 base, with 7 bases separating them. The CDR3 spells CASSPSGNTGELFF. CDR3 bases: TGTGCCAGCAGCCCCTCAGGGAACACCGGGGAGCTGTTTTTT.

In this sample, this clone turned up once. CDR3: CASEQDLNQPQHF. CDR3 coding DNA: TGTGCCAGCGAACAGGACCTCAATCAGCCCCAGCATTTT. This chain links TRBV28 with TRBJ1-5; D may be TRBD1 (5 bases). There are 13 residues in the CDR3. V lost 8 bases to trimming and J lost 3 bases, with 11 bases between them. CDR1 is MDHEN, CDR2 SYDVKM, per germline.

Here the CDR3 DNA reads TGTGCCAGCAGCCAAGAAGTCACAGCTGAAAAACTGTTTTTT. Translation: CASSQEVTAEKLFF. The rearrangement uses TRBV4-2 and TRBJ1-4; D gene unclear. V lost 0 bases and J lost 7, with 9 bases in between. The CDR3 extends over 14 amino acids. Germline lookup yields CDR1 LGHNA and CDR2 YNFKEQ.

This clone showed up just once. The V gene is TRBV5-1, the J gene TRBJ1-1, with TRBD1 matching 7 bases. Germline values: CDR1 SGHRS, CDR2 YFSETQ. The CDR3 covers 11 residues. V dropped 4 bases and J dropped 10; count of bases not matched to a gene: 4. As DNA, the CDR3 is TGCGCCAGCAGCGACAGGGAAAGAGCTTTCTTT. This encodes CASSDRERAFF.

The chain has TRBV3-1 (or the pseudogene TRBV3-2) and TRBJ2-2; tentative D call: TRBD1 (6 bases). Trimming removed 4 bases from V and 7 bases from J, with 16 bases in between. The length of the CDR3 is 15 residues. Germline CDR1 is LGHDT and CDR2 is YNNKEL (reference sequence). CDR3 coding DNA: TGTGCCAGCAGCCGCGAAGAGGGGGTGTTCGGGGAGCTGTTTTTT. Protein sequence: CASSREEGVFGELFF.

The chain uses TRBV11-2 and TRBJ1-1, with a tentative D call TRBD1 (5 bases). Trimming removed 3 bases from V and 2 bases from J, with 13 bases in between. CDR1 and CDR2 from the germline V gene are SGHAT and FQNNGV. The CDR3 totals 15 residues. The CDR3 loop reads CASSFSDGGNTEAFF. The CDR3 DNA reads TGTGCCAGCAGCTTCTCCGACGGGGGTAACACTGAAGCTTTCTTT.

The chain links TRBV24-1 to TRBJ2-2, with no clear D. Trimming cost V 9 bases and J 1 base, with 8 bases left between them. There are 13 residues in the CDR3. CDR1 and CDR2 from the germline V gene are KGHDR and SFDVKD. CDR3 region: CATGDGNTGELFF. CDR3 nucleotides: TGTGCCACCGGAGACGGGAACACCGGGGAGCTGTTTTTT.

The CDR3 sequence is CASSLPTDRDGNTIYF. The CDR3, as DNA: TGTGCCAGCAGCTTACCCACTGACAGGGATGGAAACACCATATATTTT. The chain employs TRBV13 and TRBJ1-3, with 7 bases that match TRBD1. Germline V lookup: CDR1 PRHDT, CDR2 FYEKMQ (reference sequence). J gave up 3 bases and V 2 bases, and 7 bases lay outside the gene matches. This CDR3 comprises 16 residues.

This chain joins TRBV24-1 and TRBJ2-2, with 8 bases lining up with TRBD1. The CDR3 length is 14 residues. Looked up from germline, CDR1 is KGHDR and CDR2 is SFDVKD. V gave up 9 bases and J gave up 3 bases; unmatched junction bases: 5. The chain's CDR3 is CATARDRHTGELFF. CDR3 nucleotide sequence: TGTGCCACCGCCCGGGACAGGCACACCGGGGAGCTGTTTTTT.

J is TRBJ2-3 and V is TRBV27; D might be TRBD2 (7 bases). Germline assignment: CDR1 MNHEY and CDR2 SMNVEV (reference sequence). The V and J ends lost 4 bases and 5 bases respectively, with 16 bases between them. This CDR3 contains 15 residues. CDR3 in amino acids: CASSYSGGLRDTQYF. As DNA, the CDR3 is TGTGCCAGCAGTTACTCGGGGGGCTTAAGAGATACGCAGTATTTT.

The chain employs TRBV5-6 and TRBJ1-1, with D tentatively TRBD1 (5 bases). Germline lookup yields CDR1 SGHDT and CDR2 YYEEEE. The CDR3 totals 15 residues. V was clipped by 3 bases and J by 1 base, with 13 bases between them. CDR3 sequence reads: CASSSQLGQNTEAFF. In nucleotides, the CDR3 is TGTGCCAGCAGCTCTCAACTCGGACAGAACACTGAAGCTTTCTTT.

The rearrangement joins TRBV5-1 to TRBJ2-2; D is perhaps TRBD1 (5 bases). CDR3 size: 13 residues. Germline CDR1 and CDR2: SGHRS and YFSETQ. V lost 4 bases, J lost 3 bases, and 7 bases lay in between. The chain's CDR3 is CASSPQDTGELFF. The DNA of the CDR3 is TGCGCCAGCAGCCCACAGGACACCGGGGAGCTGTTTTTT.

The V gene is TRBV27, the J gene TRBJ2-1; tentatively, D is TRBD2 (5 bases). The V gene's germline CDR1 is MNHEY and CDR2 SMNVEV (reference sequence). Trimming left V 8 bases short and J 6 bases short, with 14 bases between. The CDR3 runs to 13 residues. CDR3 loop: CASSHGRVNEQFF. CDR3 nucleotides: TGTGCCAGCTCCCATGGGCGGGTCAATGAGCAGTTCTTC.

V and J are TRBV9 and TRBJ2-1, with 14 bases identical to TRBD2. The CDR3 consists of 18 residues. In germline, CDR1 is SGDLS, CDR2 YYNGEE. V shed 5 bases and J 0 bases; nucleotides not matched to a gene: 7. The CDR3 DNA is TGTGCCAGCAGTTGGGGACTAGCGGGGGACAGCTCCTACAATGAGCAGTTCTTC. It codes for CASSWGLAGDSSYNEQFF.

The genes are TRBV4-2 and TRBJ2-1; D remains ambiguous. The CDR3 is 17 residues long. The germline V gene has CDR1 LGHNA and CDR2 YNFKEQ. Between the trimmed V and J ends, which lost 0 bases and 0 bases, there was a span of 12 bases. DNA of the CDR3: TGTGCCAGCAGCCAAGACCGACTCCTCCGCTCCTACAATGAGCAGTTCTTC. Encoded protein: CASSQDRLLRSYNEQFF.

This chain links TRBV15 with TRBJ1-5, with D unclear. V shed 0 bases and J shed 4 bases, with 10 bases lying between them. The CDR3 has 15 amino acids. The germline CDR1 and CDR2 sequences are LNHNV and YYDKDF (reference sequence). This CDR3 is CATSRDYTGNQPQHF. As DNA, the CDR3 is TGTGCCACCAGCAGAGATTACACGGGAAATCAGCCCCAGCATTTT. The full variable domain, its missing parts supplied by reference TRBV15 and TRBJ1-5, is DAMVIQNPRYQVTQFGKPVTLSCSQTLNHNVMYWYQQKSSQAPKLLFHYYDKDFNNEADTPDNFQSRRPNTSFCFLDIRSPGLGDTAMYLCATSRDYTGNQPQHFGDGTRLSIL.

The chain has TRBV10-3 and TRBJ2-2; 8 bases align to TRBD2. CDR1 and CDR2 (germline): ENHRY, SYGVKD. J gave up 0 bases and V 0 bases, and 6 bases lay outside the gene matches. CDR3 length: 18 amino acids. CDR3 bases: TGTGCCATCAGTGAGTCTAGCGGGAAGAGGGCGAACACCGGGGAGCTGTTTTTT. Translating gives CAISESSGKRANTGELFF.

The chain combines TRBV6-2 or TRBV6-3 with TRBJ2-3; perhaps TRBD2 as D (5 bases). The germline V gene encodes CDR1 MNHEY and CDR2 SVGEGT. Trimming stripped 5 bases from V and 4 bases from J, with 19 bases between. The CDR3 length is 16 residues. The CDR3 region is CASSKVTSINADTQYF. In DNA form, the CDR3 reads TGTGCCAGCAGTAAAGTAACTAGTATTAATGCAGATACGCAGTATTTT.

The chain employs TRBV11-1 and TRBJ2-1; 11 positions match TRBD1. Per the germline V gene, CDR1 is SGHAT and CDR2 is FQDESV (reference sequence). J gave up 7 bases and V 4 bases, and 6 bases lay outside the gene matches. The CDR3 consists of 15 residues. CDR3 region: CASSSKDRGRNEQFF. CDR3 in DNA: TGTGCCAGCAGCTCCAAGGACAGGGGGCGAAATGAGCAGTTCTTC.

There are a few counts of this clone. The chain has TRBV20-1 and TRBJ1-6, with D uncertain. Trimming left V 3 bases short and J 10 bases short, with 13 bases between. In germline, CDR1 is DFQATT, CDR2 SNEGSKA (reference sequence). The CDR3 consists of 13 residues. The CDR3 DNA reads as TGCAGTGCTAGTTCGGGATCGGGATCACCCCTCCACTTT. This sequence encodes CSASSGSGSPLHF.

The rearrangement uses TRBV7-9 and TRBJ1-1; 8 bases fit TRBD1. CDR1 and CDR2 (germline): SEHNR, FQNEAQ (reference sequence). After removal of 5 bases from V and 6 bases from J, the junction contained 2 bases not matched to a gene. This CDR3 is built from 12 residues. CDR3 nucleotides: TGTGCCAGCAGCCCAGGGGGCGCTGAAGCTTTCTTT. Translating gives CASSPGGAEAFF.